A selection of T cell receptor beta chains follows, all from one sample in a study of identical twins. TCRdb ran MiXCR on the 5' RACE reads and lists one entry per CDR3 protein. The sample includes hundreds of thousands of distinct CDR3 sequences, approximately 24% seen only once; the top ten take about 2.9%. These data were also filed under a second study, of T cells expressing NK-cell markers.

The sample was CD4+ T cells sorted from blood. These TCRs come from a young woman in good health. The CDR3 runs from the conserved cysteine through the conserved F or W. The D gene is left open where the match is weak. A clone size is listed for some rows: how often the clone was seen (once, few, many), or a class if it is expanded.

v_gene	j_gene	d_gene	len	abundance	CDR3nt	CDR3aa
TRBV10-3	TRBJ1-4	TRBD1	14	-	TGTGCCATCAGTGAAAGGGGGCGGGATGAAAAACTGTTTTTT	CAISERGRDEKLFF
TRBV7-9	TRBJ2-5	-	15	few	TGTGCCAGCAGTTCGCGGACCAGTAGTCTAGAGACCCAGTACTTC	CASSSRTSSLETQYF
TRBV12-2	TRBJ1-4	-	17	-	TGTGCAAGTCGCTTAGCCATGGGGGGACAGGCCAATGAAAAACTGTTTTTT	CASRLAMGGQANEKLFF
TRBV4-3	TRBJ2-2	TRBD1	15	-	TGCGCCAGCAGCCAACTGACAGGGAGCACCGGGGAGCTGTTTTTT	CASSQLTGSTGELFF
TRBV7-6	TRBJ2-1	-	18	-	TGTGCCAGCAGCTTAGCGGGCTCAGGGACCATCTCCTACAATGAGCAGTTCTTC	CASSLAGSGTISYNEQFF
TRBV12-3/TRBV12-4	TRBJ1-1	TRBD1	12	-	TGTGCCAGTACAGGGGACTTCACTGAAGCTTTCTTT	CASTGDFTEAFF
TRBV7-9	TRBJ2-4	-	16	many	TGTGCCAGCAGCCAGGACAGCCGGAGGCCCCAAAACATTCAGTACTTC	CASSQDSRRPQNIQYF
TRBV4-1	TRBJ2-3	-	13	-	TGCGCCAGCAGCCAAGATAGGGACCGCTCGCAGTATTTT	CASSQDRDRSQYF
TRBV20-1	TRBJ2-1	-	14	few	TGCAGTGTCAAATCCAGGTTGTCCTACGATGAGCAGTTCTTC	CSVKSRLSYDEQFF
TRBV6-2/TRBV6-3	TRBJ2-3	TRBD1	13	-	TGTGCCAGCGGGACAGGGGGCACAGATACGCAGTATTTT	CASGTGGTDTQYF
TRBV5-1	TRBJ2-7	-	13	-	TGCGCCAGCAGCTTGATCCCTGTAGCCGAGCAGTACTTC	CASSLIPVAEQYF
TRBV13	TRBJ1-4	-	16	-	TGTGCCAGCAGCTTTCTGAAGGCCTCCGTTAATGAAAAACTGTTTTTT	CASSFLKASVNEKLFF
TRBV11-3	TRBJ2-1	-	13	-	TGTGCCAGCAGCTCCCTTAGTACTGAAGAGCAGTTCTTC	CASSSLSTEEQFF
TRBV6-5	TRBJ2-5	-	14	-	TGTGCCAGCAGTTACTCGAGTGGCGGGGAGACCCAGTACTTC	CASSYSSGGETQYF
TRBV27	TRBJ2-1	-	14	few	TGTGCCAGCAGTTCCACCTCAGGGGGGGGCAACCAGTTCTTC	CASSSTSGGGNQFF
TRBV20-1	TRBJ1-5	TRBD1	19	-	TGCAGTGCTAGTCCATTCCGGGACAGGACTATTCATAGCAATCAGCCCCAGCATTTT	CSASPFRDRTIHSNQPQHF
TRBV19	TRBJ2-2	TRBD1	14	-	TGTGCCAGTTCGTTGACAGGGCGAAGGGGGGAGCTGTTTTTT	CASSLTGRRGELFF
TRBV29-1	TRBJ1-2	TRBD1	14	few	TGCAGCGTTTTGGATTGGGGACAGAACTATGGCTACACCTTC	CSVLDWGQNYGYTF
TRBV11-2	TRBJ1-6	-	12	-	TGTGCCAGCAGCCCCAGGGTGTCACCCCTCCACTTT	CASSPRVSPLHF
TRBV11-2	TRBJ2-2	-	13	-	TGTGCCAGCAGCACCCAGGTCACCGGGGAGCTGTTTTTT	CASSTQVTGELFF
TRBV5-1	TRBJ2-1	TRBD1	14	-	TGCGCCAGCGTGACAGGGGGGGATTACAATGAGCAGTTCTTC	CASVTGGDYNEQFF
TRBV5-1	TRBJ2-2	TRBD2	16	-	TGCGCCAGCAGCTCTAGCGGGAGGGCCAGCACCGGGGAGCTGTTTTTT	CASSSSGRASTGELFF
TRBV20-1	TRBJ2-1	-	10	few	TGCAGTACTAGACGGAATGAGCAGTTCTTC	CSTRRNEQFF
TRBV5-5	TRBJ2-7	-	13	once	TGTGCCAGCAGCCAACCATTCTCCGGGGGGCAGTACTTC	CASSQPFSGGQYF
TRBV11-3	TRBJ2-2	-	13	few	TGTGCCAGCAGCTTACAGGCCACCGGGGAGCTGTTTTTT	CASSLQATGELFF
TRBV20-1	TRBJ1-2	TRBD1	13	-	TGCAGTGCCGCCGACAGGGTTAACTATGGCTACACCTTC	CSAADRVNYGYTF
TRBV5-1	TRBJ2-3	TRBD2	16	once	TGCGCCAGCAGCGACACACTAGCGGGGGGTATAGATACGCAGTATTTT	CASSDTLAGGIDTQYF
TRBV6-2/TRBV6-3	TRBJ1-5	TRBD1	14	-	TGTGCCAGCAGAACCACAGGGGTGAATCAGCCCCAGCATTTT	CASRTTGVNQPQHF
TRBV5-1	TRBJ2-3	TRBD2	15	many	TGCGCCAGCAGCCTACTAGCGGGAGAAACAGATACGCAGTATTTT	CASSLLAGETDTQYF
TRBV6-1	TRBJ1-1	-	18	-	TGTGCCAGCAGTGGGGACCGTTTAAATGTTCATTCTAACACTGAAGCTTTCTTT	CASSGDRLNVHSNTEAFF
TRBV4-3	TRBJ2-7	TRBD2	17	-	TGCGCCAGCAGCCACGGGACTAGCGGGATGAGCTCCTACGAGCAGTACTTC	CASSHGTSGMSSYEQYF
TRBV5-6	TRBJ1-6	TRBD1	16	-	TGTGCCAGCAGCTTGGAGGGGGCGAAGTCTAATTCACCCCTCCACTTT	CASSLEGAKSNSPLHF
TRBV4-3	TRBJ2-3	-	15	few	TGCGCCAGCAGCACCCGGGGGGCTGATACAGATACGCAGTATTTT	CASSTRGADTDTQYF
TRBV9	TRBJ2-7	TRBD2	15	-	TGTGCCAGCAGTTGGGGCGGGGGGAGCTCCTACGAGCAGTACTTC	CASSWGGGSSYEQYF
TRBV29-1	TRBJ1-3	-	16	-	TGCAGCGCTCTAAAACCTAGGGGCCCCTCTGGAAACACCATATATTTT	CSALKPRGPSGNTIYF
TRBV10-3	TRBJ2-5	TRBD1	13	few	TGTGCCATCAGGGGACAGGGGTTGGAGACCCAGTACTTC	CAIRGQGLETQYF
TRBV24-1	TRBJ2-5	-	13	few	TGTGCCACCAGTGACGGCATAGAAGAGACCCAGTACTTC	CATSDGIEETQYF
TRBV12-3/TRBV12-4	TRBJ1-3	-	15	few	TGTGCCAGCAGCAACCCCGGGACACATGGAAACACCATATATTTT	CASSNPGTHGNTIYF
TRBV12-3/TRBV12-4	TRBJ1-6	-	14	few	TGTGCCAGCAGTTTTCCAGGGGAGAATTCACCCCTCCACTTT	CASSFPGENSPLHF
TRBV10-3	TRBJ2-7	-	11	-	TGTGCCAGCCGGGGGGCTCGCGAGCAGTACTTC	CASRGAREQYF
TRBV15	TRBJ2-5	-	18	few	TGTGCCACCAGCAGCGACCCCCGTCGTAGTGGGAAAGGAGAGACCCAGTACTTC	CATSSDPRRSGKGETQYF
TRBV5-1	TRBJ1-1	-	14	-	TGCGCCAGCAGCTTGGATGCGCAGGGCACTGAAGCTTTCTTT	CASSLDAQGTEAFF
TRBV10-3	TRBJ2-5	-	14	-	TGTGCCATCAGTAGAGAGGGCCGAGCGGAGACCCAGTACTTC	CAISREGRAETQYF
TRBV6-5	TRBJ2-7	TRBD2	15	few	TGTGCCAGCAGTTACACCCTAGCGGGTCCCTACGAGCAGTACTTC	CASSYTLAGPYEQYF
TRBV18	TRBJ2-7	TRBD1	15	-	TGTGCCAGCTCGACCGGGACAGGGGATACCTACGAGCAGTACTTC	CASSTGTGDTYEQYF
TRBV7-2	TRBJ2-7	-	15	-	TGTGCCAGCAGCTTGGGGCCAGGGTTCTCCTACGAGCAGTACTTC	CASSLGPGFSYEQYF
TRBV5-6	TRBJ1-5	TRBD1	15	few	TGTGCCAGCAACCGGATGGCAGGGGGCGATCAGCCCCAGCATTTT	CASNRMAGGDQPQHF
TRBV10-3	TRBJ2-7	TRBD2	12	few	TGTGCCGCCAATAGCGGGATGGCCGAGCAGTACTTC	CAANSGMAEQYF
TRBV11-2	TRBJ2-7	TRBD2	15	few	TGTGCCAGCAGCCCTCGGACTAGCGGGGGATACGAGCAGTACTTC	CASSPRTSGGYEQYF
TRBV4-3	TRBJ2-1	TRBD2	16	few	TGCGCCAGCAGCCGGATAACTAGCGGGAGTTTCGATGAGCAGTTCTTC	CASSRITSGSFDEQFF
TRBV3-1	TRBJ2-4	-	14	-	TGTGCCAGCAGCCAAGGACTAGCCAAAAACATTCAGTACTTC	CASSQGLAKNIQYF
TRBV3-1	TRBJ2-1	-	14	-	TGTGCCAGCAGCCAAATACTGAGTTCCAATGAGCAGTTCTTC	CASSQILSSNEQFF
TRBV5-5	TRBJ2-1	-	16	-	TGTGCCAGCAGCTTGGGACACCCTGGAGGCTACAATGAGCAGTTCTTC	CASSLGHPGGYNEQFF
TRBV4-3	TRBJ1-5	-	13	-	TGCGCCAGCAGCCAAGATCGCGGGGAGCCCCAGCATTTT	CASSQDRGEPQHF
TRBV20-1	TRBJ1-5	-	13	-	TGCAGTGCTATTAGACAGGTCGATCAGCCCCAGCATTTT	CSAIRQVDQPQHF
TRBV6-1	TRBJ2-7	TRBD2	15	-	TGTGCCAGCAGCCGACTAGCTCAAGGGCGGGACGAGCAGTACTTC	CASSRLAQGRDEQYF
TRBV6-5	TRBJ2-7	TRBD1	12	-	TGTGCCAGCTGGGACAGGCCCTACGAGCAGTACTTC	CASWDRPYEQYF